These 6 T cell receptor beta chains originate from one sample sequenced in a study of blood T cell repertoires in COVID-19. Here immunoSEQ multiplex PCR was the method, and the copy in TCRdb shows in-frame clones only, minus some. Of under 300,000 clones in the sample, 80% to 95% are singletons; the top ten hold around 0.86%. The source material was peripheral blood. These receptors were obtained from a man between 25 and 39 years old with COVID-19, enrolled during active disease.

J is TRBJ1-2 and V is TRBV5-1; D gene unclear. This CDR3 is 13 amino acids long. Trimming pared 4 bases from V and 8 bases from J, leaving 15 bases between. From germline, CDR1 is SGHRS and CDR2 YFSETQ. The CDR3 DNA sequence: TGCGCCAGCAGCCCGGAGGGTCAGGAAGGCTACACCTTC. Translation gives CASSPEGQEGYTF.

This chain uses TRBV10-1 with TRBJ1-4; D not certain. Germline V gene data show CDR1 as WNHNN and CDR2 as SYGVQD (reference sequence). This CDR3 spans 14 amino acids. Trimming left V 7 bases short and J 0 bases short, with 9 bases between. CDR3 sequence reads: CASILGTTNEKLFF. DNA of the CDR3: TGCGCCAGCATACTCGGTACAACTAATGAAAAACTGTTTTTT.

The chain carries TRBV9 and TRBJ1-5; 8 bases align to TRBD1. This CDR3 comprises 13 residues. V was clipped by 4 bases and J by 4 bases; unmatched bases: 1. Germline V gene sequence: CDR1 SGDLS, CDR2 YYNGEE. CDR3 region: CASSRTGNQPQHF. CDR3 coding DNA: TGTGCCAGCAGCCGGACAGGGAATCAGCCCCAGCATTTT. Combining the CDR3 with reference TRBV9 and TRBJ1-5 gives the whole variable domain DSGVTQTPKHLITATGQRVTLRCSPRSGDLSVYWYQQSLDQGLQFLIQYYNGEERAKGNILERFSAQQFPDLHSELNLSSLELGDSALYFCASSRTGNQPQHFGDGTRLSIL.

The chain joins TRBV13 to TRBJ2-7; 7 bases agree with TRBD1. CDR1 and CDR2 from the germline V gene are PRHDT and FYEKMQ (reference sequence). This CDR3 contains 15 residues. V dropped 1 base and J dropped 1; count of bases not matched to a gene: 4. CDR3 sequence (DNA): TGTGCCAGCAGCTTAGTAGGGGGCGAGTCCTACGAGCAGTACTTC. It specifies CASSLVGGESYEQYF.

In this sample, this clone turned up once. This chain links TRBV7-9 with TRBJ1-1, with TRBD1 matching over 11 bases. The CDR3 runs 14 residues. V lost 5 bases and J lost 5; bases outside the gene matches: 4. CDR1 is SEHNR and CDR2 is FQNEAQ in the germline V gene (reference sequence). The CDR3 nucleotides are TGTGCCAGCAGCCTGGACAGGGGGCAAACTGAAGCTTTCTTT. It codes for CASSLDRGQTEAFF.

The V call is TRBV27, the J call TRBJ1-2, with TRBD1 matching over 7 bases. This CDR3 has 17 residues. From germline, CDR1 is MNHEY and CDR2 SMNVEV (reference sequence). With V trimmed by 3 bases and J by 7 bases, 17 bases remained unmatched. The CDR3 DNA reads as TGTGCCAGCAGTTTGTCCCCGACAGGGATGGCCCCTAGTGGCTACACCTTC. Protein: CASSLSPTGMAPSGYTF.